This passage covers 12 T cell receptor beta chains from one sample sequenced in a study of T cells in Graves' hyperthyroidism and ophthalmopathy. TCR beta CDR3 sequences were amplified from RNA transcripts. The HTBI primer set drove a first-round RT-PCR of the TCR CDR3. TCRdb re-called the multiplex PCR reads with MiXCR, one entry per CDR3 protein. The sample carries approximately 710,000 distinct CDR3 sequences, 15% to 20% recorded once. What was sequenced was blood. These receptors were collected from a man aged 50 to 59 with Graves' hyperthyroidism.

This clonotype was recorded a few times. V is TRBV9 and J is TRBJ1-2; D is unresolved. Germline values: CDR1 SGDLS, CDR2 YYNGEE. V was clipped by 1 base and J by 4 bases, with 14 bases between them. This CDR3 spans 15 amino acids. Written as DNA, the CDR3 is TGTGCCAGCAGCGTATCCCGAGAGGGCATCTATGGCTACACCTTC. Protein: CASSVSREGIYGYTF. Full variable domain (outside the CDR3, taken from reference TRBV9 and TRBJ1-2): DSGVTQTPKHLITATGQRVTLRCSPRSGDLSVYWYQQSLDQGLQFLIQYYNGEERAKGNILERFSAQQFPDLHSELNLSSLELGDSALYFCASSVSREGIYGYTFGSGTRLTVV.

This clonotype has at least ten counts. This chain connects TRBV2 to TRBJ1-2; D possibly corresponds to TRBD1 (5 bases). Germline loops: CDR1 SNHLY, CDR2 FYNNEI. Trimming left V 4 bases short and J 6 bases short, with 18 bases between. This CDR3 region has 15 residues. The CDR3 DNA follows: TGTGCCAGCAGTGCCGGGATCATGGGGGGACATGGCTACACCTTC. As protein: CASSAGIMGGHGYTF.

The CDR3 coding sequence is TGTGCCAGCAGCGTGGCGAGGCCTCGGGATGAGCAGTTCTTC. Residues: CASSVARPRDEQFF. The chain joins TRBV28 to TRBJ2-1; D not certain. CDR3 size: 14 residues. Germline V gives CDR1 MDHEN, CDR2 SYDVKM. The V and J ends lost 6 bases and 8 bases respectively, with 17 bases between them.

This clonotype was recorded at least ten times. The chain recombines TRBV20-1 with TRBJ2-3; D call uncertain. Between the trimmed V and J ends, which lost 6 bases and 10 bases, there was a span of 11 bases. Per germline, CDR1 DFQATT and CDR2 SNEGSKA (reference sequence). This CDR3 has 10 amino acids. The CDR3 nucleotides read TGCAGTGCCCTTACGCAGCCGCAGTATTTT. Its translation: CSALTQPQYF.

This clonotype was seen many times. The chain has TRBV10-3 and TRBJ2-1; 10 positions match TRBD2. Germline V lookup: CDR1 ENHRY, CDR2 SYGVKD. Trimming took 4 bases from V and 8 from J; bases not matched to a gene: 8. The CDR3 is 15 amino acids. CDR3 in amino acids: CAISGLAGVGDEQFF. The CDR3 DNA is TGTGCCATCAGTGGGCTAGCGGGAGTTGGCGATGAGCAGTTCTTC.

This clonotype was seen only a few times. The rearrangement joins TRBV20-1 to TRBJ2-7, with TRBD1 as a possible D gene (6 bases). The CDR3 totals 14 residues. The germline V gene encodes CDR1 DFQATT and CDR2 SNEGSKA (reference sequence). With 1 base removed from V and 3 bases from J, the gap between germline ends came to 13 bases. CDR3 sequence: CSARVSQGNYEQYF. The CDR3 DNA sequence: TGCAGTGCTAGAGTCTCGCAGGGGAACTACGAGCAGTACTTC.

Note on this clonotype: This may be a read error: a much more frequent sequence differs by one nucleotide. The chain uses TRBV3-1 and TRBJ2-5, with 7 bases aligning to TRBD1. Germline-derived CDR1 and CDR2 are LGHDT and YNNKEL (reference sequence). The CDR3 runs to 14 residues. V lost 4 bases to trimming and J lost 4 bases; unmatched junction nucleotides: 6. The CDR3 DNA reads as TGTGCCAGCAGCCTAGGGGGCCAGCGAGAGACCCAGTACTTC. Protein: CASSLGGQRETQYF.

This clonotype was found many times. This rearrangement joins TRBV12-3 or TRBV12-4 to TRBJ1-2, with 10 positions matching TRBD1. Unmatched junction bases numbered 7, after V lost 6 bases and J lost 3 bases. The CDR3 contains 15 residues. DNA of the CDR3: TGTGCCAGCAGCAATCGGACAGGGGGTCACTATGGCTACACCTTC. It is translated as CASSNRTGGHYGYTF.

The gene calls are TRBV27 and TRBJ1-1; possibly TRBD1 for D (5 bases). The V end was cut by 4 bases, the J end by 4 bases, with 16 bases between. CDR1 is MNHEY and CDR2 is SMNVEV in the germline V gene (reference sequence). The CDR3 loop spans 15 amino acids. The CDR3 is CASSWSGGLGTEAFF. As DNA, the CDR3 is TGTGCCAGCAGTTGGTCGGGGGGATTGGGCACTGAAGCTTTCTTT.

CDR3 sequence: CASSQDLASSYEQYF. Written as DNA, the CDR3 is TGCGCCAGCAGCCAAGATTTAGCGAGCTCCTACGAGCAGTACTTC. This rearrangement joins TRBV4-3 to TRBJ2-7; the D gene is possibly TRBD2 (5 bases). Germline CDR1 LGHNA, CDR2 YSLEER. V dropped 0 bases and J dropped 0 bases, with 9 bases sitting between them. The CDR3 runs 15 residues.

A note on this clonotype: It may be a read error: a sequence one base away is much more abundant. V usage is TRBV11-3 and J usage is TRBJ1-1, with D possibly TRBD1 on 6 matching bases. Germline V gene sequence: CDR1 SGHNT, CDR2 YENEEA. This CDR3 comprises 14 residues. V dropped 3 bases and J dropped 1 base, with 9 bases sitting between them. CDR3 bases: TGTGCCAGCAGCTTTGACAGGACGAACACTGAAGCTTTCTTT. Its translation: CASSFDRTNTEAFF.

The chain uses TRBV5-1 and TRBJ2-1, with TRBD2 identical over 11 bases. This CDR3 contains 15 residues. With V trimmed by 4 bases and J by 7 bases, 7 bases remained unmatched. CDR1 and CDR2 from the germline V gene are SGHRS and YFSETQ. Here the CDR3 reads CASSMGASGRNEQFF. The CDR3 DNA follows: TGCGCCAGCAGCATGGGGGCTAGCGGGAGGAATGAGCAGTTCTTC.